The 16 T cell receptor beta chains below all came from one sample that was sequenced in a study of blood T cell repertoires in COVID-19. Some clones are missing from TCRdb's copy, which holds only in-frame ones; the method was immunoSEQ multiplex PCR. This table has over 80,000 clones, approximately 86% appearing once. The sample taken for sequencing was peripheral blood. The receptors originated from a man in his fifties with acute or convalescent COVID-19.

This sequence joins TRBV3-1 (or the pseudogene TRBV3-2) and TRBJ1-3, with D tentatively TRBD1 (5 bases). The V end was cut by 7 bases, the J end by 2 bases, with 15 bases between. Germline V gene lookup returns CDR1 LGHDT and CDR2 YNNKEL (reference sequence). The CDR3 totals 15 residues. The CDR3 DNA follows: TGTGCCAGCAAAGGACGGGGGTCTGCTGGAAACACCATATATTTT. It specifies CASKGRGSAGNTIYF.

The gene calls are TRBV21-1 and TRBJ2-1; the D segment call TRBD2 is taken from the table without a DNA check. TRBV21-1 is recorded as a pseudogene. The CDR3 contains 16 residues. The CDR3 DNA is TGTGCCAGCAGCAACCGAAAGGGACTAGTGAGGGGTGAGCAGTTCTTC. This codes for CASSNRKGLVRGEQFF.

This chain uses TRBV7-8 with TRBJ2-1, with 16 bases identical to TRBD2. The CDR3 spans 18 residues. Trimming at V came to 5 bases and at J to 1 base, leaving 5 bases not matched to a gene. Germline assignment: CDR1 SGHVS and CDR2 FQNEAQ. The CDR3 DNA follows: TGTGCCAGCAGCCCGGGACTAGCGGGAGGGATTTCCTACAATGAGCAGTTCTTC. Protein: CASSPGLAGGISYNEQFF.

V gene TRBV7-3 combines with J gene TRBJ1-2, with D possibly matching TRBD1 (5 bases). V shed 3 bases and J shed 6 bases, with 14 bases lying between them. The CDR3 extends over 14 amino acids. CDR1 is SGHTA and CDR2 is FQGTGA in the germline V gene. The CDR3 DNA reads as TGTGCCAGCAGCTTCCTTGGGCAGGGTGATGGCTACACCTTC. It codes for CASSFLGQGDGYTF.

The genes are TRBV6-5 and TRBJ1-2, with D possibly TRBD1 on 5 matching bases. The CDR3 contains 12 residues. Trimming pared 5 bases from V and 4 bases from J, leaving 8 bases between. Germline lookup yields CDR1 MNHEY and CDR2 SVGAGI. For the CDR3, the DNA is TGTGCCAGCAGTAAACAGGCCTATGGCTACACCTTC. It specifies CASSKQAYGYTF.

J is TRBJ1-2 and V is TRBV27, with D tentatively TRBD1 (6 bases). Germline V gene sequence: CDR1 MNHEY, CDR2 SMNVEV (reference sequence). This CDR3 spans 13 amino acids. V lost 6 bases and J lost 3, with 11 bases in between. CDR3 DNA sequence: TGTGCCAGCAGCAGACAGGCGTACTATGGCTACACCTTC. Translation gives CASSRQAYYGYTF.

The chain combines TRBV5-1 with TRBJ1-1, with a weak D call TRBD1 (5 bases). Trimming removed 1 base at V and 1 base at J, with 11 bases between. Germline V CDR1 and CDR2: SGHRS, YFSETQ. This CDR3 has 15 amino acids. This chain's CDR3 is CASSLWATGNTEAFF. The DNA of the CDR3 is TGCGCCAGCAGCTTGTGGGCTACAGGGAACACTGAAGCTTTCTTT.

CDR3 protein: CASESHLRQGEGLETQYF. CDR3 coding DNA: TGCGCCAGCGAATCCCACCTTAGACAGGGGGAAGGTCTGGAGACCCAGTACTTC. The genes are TRBV23-1 and TRBJ2-5, with 9 bases fitting TRBD1. TRBV23-1 is classed as an ORF, of uncertain function. Trimming cost V 8 bases and J 5 bases; bases outside gene matches: 21. The CDR3 totals 18 residues.

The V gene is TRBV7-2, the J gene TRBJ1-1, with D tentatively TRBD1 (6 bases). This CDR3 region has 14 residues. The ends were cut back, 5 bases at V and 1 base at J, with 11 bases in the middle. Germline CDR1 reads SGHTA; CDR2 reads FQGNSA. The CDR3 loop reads CASSPRTANTEAFF. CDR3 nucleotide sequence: TGTGCCAGCAGCCCCAGGACAGCGAACACTGAAGCTTTCTTT.

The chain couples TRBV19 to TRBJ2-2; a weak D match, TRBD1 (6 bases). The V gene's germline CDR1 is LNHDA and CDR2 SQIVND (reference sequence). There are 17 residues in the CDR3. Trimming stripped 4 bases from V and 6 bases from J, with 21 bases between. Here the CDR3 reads CASSKHLTGFMAGELFF. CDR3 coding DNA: TGTGCCAGTAGTAAGCACTTAACAGGGTTTATGGCCGGGGAGCTGTTTTTT.

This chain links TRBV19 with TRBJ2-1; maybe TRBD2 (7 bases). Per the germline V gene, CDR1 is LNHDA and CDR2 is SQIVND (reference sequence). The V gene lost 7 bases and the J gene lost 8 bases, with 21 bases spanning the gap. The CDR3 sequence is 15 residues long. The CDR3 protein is CASTKGGGKRDEQFF. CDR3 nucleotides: TGTGCCAGTACCAAAGGGGGGGGCAAGCGGGATGAGCAGTTCTTC.

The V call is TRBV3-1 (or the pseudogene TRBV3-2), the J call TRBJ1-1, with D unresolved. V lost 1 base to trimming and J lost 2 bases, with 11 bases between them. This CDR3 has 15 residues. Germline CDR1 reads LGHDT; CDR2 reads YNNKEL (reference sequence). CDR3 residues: CASSQGRVGNTEAFF. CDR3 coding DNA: TGTGCCAGCAGCCAAGGGAGGGTAGGAAACACTGAAGCTTTCTTT.

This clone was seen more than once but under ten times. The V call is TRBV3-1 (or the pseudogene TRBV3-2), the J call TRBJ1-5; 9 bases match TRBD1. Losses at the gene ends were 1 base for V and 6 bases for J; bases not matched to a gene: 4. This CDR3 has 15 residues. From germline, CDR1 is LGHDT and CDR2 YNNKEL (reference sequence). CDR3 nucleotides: TGTGCCAGCAGCCAAGGGGGACAGGGAAGTCAGCCCCAGCATTTT. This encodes CASSQGGQGSQPQHF.

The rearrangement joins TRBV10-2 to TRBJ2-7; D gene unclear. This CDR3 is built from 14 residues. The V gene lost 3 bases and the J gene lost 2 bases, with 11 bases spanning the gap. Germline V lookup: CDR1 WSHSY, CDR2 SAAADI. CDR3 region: CASSEQRVTYEQYF. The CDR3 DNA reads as TGCGCCAGCAGTGAACAACGGGTGACCTACGAGCAGTACTTC.

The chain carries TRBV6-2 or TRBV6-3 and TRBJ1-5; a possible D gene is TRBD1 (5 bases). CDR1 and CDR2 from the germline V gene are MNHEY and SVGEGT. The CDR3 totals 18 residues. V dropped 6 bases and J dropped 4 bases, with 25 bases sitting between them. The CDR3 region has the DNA TGTGCCAGCAGATACAGGACGGTGCCTCGAAAGGGGAATCAGCCCCAGCATTTT. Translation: CASRYRTVPRKGNQPQHF.

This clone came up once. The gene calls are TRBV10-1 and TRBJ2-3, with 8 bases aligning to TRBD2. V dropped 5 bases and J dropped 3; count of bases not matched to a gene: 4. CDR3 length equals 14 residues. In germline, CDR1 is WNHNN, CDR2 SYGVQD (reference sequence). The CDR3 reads CASSQTSVTDTQYF. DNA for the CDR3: TGCGCCAGCAGTCAGACTAGCGTTACAGATACGCAGTATTTT.